This TCR beta chain derives from a study of T cell responses to AZD1222 COVID-19 vaccine. Findings of the study overall: Spike-specific TCRs gained breadth and depth after people received two AZD1222 doses. Donors, mostly white British, included more females; clonal diversity was possibly underestimated.

Using immunoSEQ multiplex PCR, the repertoire was profiled, and TCRdb retains in-frame clones only, with some absent. The profile shows over 150,000 clones, almost 90% of them singletons. Trimming left V 3 bases short and J 4 bases short, with 13 bases between. This CDR3 is built from 14 residues. The germline V gene encodes CDR1 SGHRS and CDR2 YFSETQ. A remark on this clone: Its antigen is unidentified.

Sequences were derived from peripheral blood, sampled on day 0 of AZD1222 vaccination. The rearrangement joins TRBV5-1 to TRBJ1-2; D unclear. The TCR was taken from an adult in good health. The CDR3 DNA follows: TGCGCCAGCAGCTCCCCCCCGAGGGCCTATGGCTACACCTTC. Its protein is CASSSPPRAYGYTF.